The 6 T cell receptor beta chains in this list originate from one sample, sequenced in a study of vaccination and CD4 T cells after COVID-19. This sample's treatment: roughly 10-day PBMC culture with coronavirus spike peptide pools or control peptides (ViraFEST assay). Sequencing of DNA taken from cultured CD4+ T cells relied on the Oncomine TCR Beta short-read assay. TCRdb fed the PCR reads into MiXCR, producing one record per CDR3 protein. The table shows over 15,000 distinct CDR3 sequences, with less than 50% occurring only once. No antigen is known for these receptors. Sequenced material: CD4+ T cells from blood, cultured in vitro, taken after SARS-CoV-2 vaccination. The receptors were sampled from a human donor who had recovered from COVID-19.

This clonotype was picked up one time. J is TRBJ2-1 and V is TRBV18, with a possible D match to TRBD2 (5 bases). The CDR3 covers 15 residues. The V and J ends lost 6 bases and 1 base respectively, with 13 bases between them. Looked up from germline, CDR1 is KGHSH and CDR2 is LQKENI. CDR3: CASSPGSRSYNEQFF. The CDR3 nucleotides are TGTGCCAGCTCTCCGGGGAGTAGATCCTACAATGAGCAGTTCTTC.

The V call is TRBV4-3, the J call TRBJ2-3, with 10 bases fitting TRBD2. Germline V gene sequence: CDR1 LGHNA, CDR2 YSLEER. After removal of 3 bases from V and 4 bases from J, the junction contained 4 bases not matched to a gene. The CDR3 is 15 amino acids. The CDR3 spells CASSHGAGGSDTQYF. The CDR3 nucleotides are TGCGCCAGCAGCCATGGAGCGGGAGGGTCAGATACGCAGTATTTT.

The chain has TRBV6-1 and TRBJ2-1; 9 nucleotides line up with TRBD1. The CDR3 loop spans 15 amino acids. V lost 10 bases and J lost 6; bases outside the gene matches: 13. Germline lookup yields CDR1 MNHNS and CDR2 SASEGT. CDR3 amino acids: CAIRGTGRSSNEQFF. DNA for the CDR3: TGTGCCATCAGGGGGACAGGGAGATCTAGCAATGAGCAGTTCTTC.

This clonotype came up a few times. The rearrangement joins TRBV7-9 to TRBJ2-7; D possibly corresponds to TRBD1 (5 bases). V lost 4 bases, J lost 1 base, and 23 bases lay in between. Germline CDR1 is SEHNR and CDR2 is FQNEAQ (reference sequence). The CDR3 is 18 residues long. The CDR3 is CASSSPRIWTLGSYEQYF. CDR3 nucleotides: TGTGCCAGCAGCTCCCCCCGTATTTGGACACTCGGGTCCTACGAGCAGTACTTC.

The chain has TRBV20-1 and TRBJ2-7, with D possibly being TRBD1 (6 bases). Trimming cost V 0 bases and J 1 base, with 22 bases left between them. Germline CDR1 and CDR2: DFQATT and SNEGSKA (reference sequence). The CDR3 has 18 residues. The CDR3 DNA reads as TGCAGTGCTAGAGATCAGCTTTGGGGGAATACAGGGTCCTACGAGCAGTACTTC. This codes for CSARDQLWGNTGSYEQYF.

Only a few counts were recorded for this clonotype. The chain is built from TRBV20-1 and TRBJ1-5; D is possibly TRBD1 (6 bases). This CDR3 spans 13 amino acids. Germline V gives CDR1 DFQATT, CDR2 SNEGSKA (reference sequence). V was clipped by 0 bases and J by 7 bases, with 10 bases between them. The CDR3 nucleotides read TGCAGTGCTAGAGATGGGGGGGGCCAGCCCCAGCATTTT. This sequence encodes CSARDGGGQPQHF.